A selection of T cell receptor beta chains follows, all from one sample in a study of T cell changes during pregnancy in multiple sclerosis. Assay: immunoSEQ multiplex PCR; the TCRdb copy retains only in-frame clones and omits some. This table holds about 46,000 clones, 93% found once. The sample consisted of CD8+ T cells from peripheral blood mononuclear cells, taken after pregnancy. All receptors derive from a female donor with multiple sclerosis, enrolled in a pregnancy study. Each CDR3 is given with its conserved first and last residue. The D gene is left open where the match is weak. Size values are once, few and many counts, or a class for expanded clones, and some rows have none.

v_gene: TRBV18; abundance: once; j_gene: TRBJ1-5; d_gene: NA; CDR3aa: CASSPPGQSNQPQHF; CDR3nt: TGTGCCAGCTCACCACCGGGGCAGAGCAATCAGCCCCAGCATTTT
v_gene: TRBV27; abundance: once; j_gene: TRBJ1-5; d_gene: NA; CDR3aa: CASSLSALSNQPQHF; CDR3nt: TGTGCCAGCAGTTTATCAGCCCTTAGCAATCAGCCCCAGCATTTT
v_gene: TRBV9; abundance: NA; j_gene: TRBJ2-2; d_gene: TRBD1; CDR3aa: CASSTRTGVDTGELFF; CDR3nt: TGTGCCAGCAGCACCCGGACAGGGGTTGACACCGGGGAGCTGTTTTTT
v_gene: TRBV6-5; abundance: NA; j_gene: TRBJ2-7; d_gene: TRBD1; CDR3aa: CASSDRGEQYF; CDR3nt: TGTGCCAGCAGTGACAGGGGCGAGCAGTACTTC
v_gene: TRBV2; abundance: NA; j_gene: TRBJ2-2; d_gene: NA; CDR3aa: CASRPGASEGRAGELFF; CDR3nt: TGTGCCAGCAGGCCTGGAGCTAGCGAGGGAAGGGCCGGGGAGCTGTTTTTT
v_gene: TRBV5-1; abundance: NA; j_gene: TRBJ2-3; d_gene: NA; CDR3aa: CASSLESGDTDTQYF; CDR3nt: TGCGCCAGCAGCTTGGAAAGCGGAGACACAGATACGCAGTATTTT
v_gene: TRBV14; abundance: NA; j_gene: TRBJ2-7; d_gene: TRBD2; CDR3aa: CASSPGLAVIYEQYF; CDR3nt: TGTGCCAGCAGTCCTGGACTAGCCGTTATTTACGAGCAGTACTTC
v_gene: TRBV27; abundance: NA; j_gene: TRBJ2-7; d_gene: NA; CDR3aa: CATLGLSYEQYF; CDR3nt: TGTGCCACCCTAGGCCTCTCCTACGAGCAGTACTTC
v_gene: TRBV7-2; abundance: NA; j_gene: TRBJ2-7; d_gene: NA; CDR3aa: CASSLRDIISPFHF; CDR3nt: TGTGCCAGCAGCTTACGGGACATCATCTCCCCCTTCCACTTC
v_gene: TRBV9; abundance: NA; j_gene: TRBJ1-2; d_gene: TRBD1; CDR3aa: CASSGAYRGHGYGYTF; CDR3nt: TGTGCCAGCAGCGGAGCATACAGGGGGCACGGCTATGGCTACACCTTC
v_gene: TRBV6-1; abundance: NA; j_gene: TRBJ2-5; d_gene: NA; CDR3aa: CASSDWTDQETQYF; CDR3nt: TGTGCCAGCAGTGATTGGACAGACCAAGAGACCCAGTACTTC
v_gene: TRBV7-6; abundance: NA; j_gene: TRBJ2-3; d_gene: TRBD2; CDR3aa: CASSPPLAGGTDTQYF; CDR3nt: TGTGCCAGCAGCCCTCCCCTAGCGGGGGGGACAGATACGCAGTATTTT
v_gene: TRBV6-1; abundance: medium-sized; j_gene: TRBJ1-2; d_gene: TRBD1; CDR3aa: CASSEALGGTDGYTF; CDR3nt: TGTGCCAGCAGTGAAGCGCTTGGGGGGACAGACGGCTACACCTTC
v_gene: TRBV7-9; abundance: NA; j_gene: TRBJ1-1; d_gene: NA; CDR3aa: CASIPWGGDHEEAFF; CDR3nt: TGTGCCAGCATCCCATGGGGGGGGGACCATGAAGAAGCTTTCTTT
v_gene: TRBV7-9; abundance: NA; j_gene: TRBJ2-7; d_gene: NA; CDR3aa: CASSLEVGSPYEQYF; CDR3nt: TGTGCCAGCAGCTTAGAGGTGGGGAGCCCCTACGAGCAGTACTTC
v_gene: TRBV5-6; abundance: once; j_gene: TRBJ1-1; d_gene: NA; CDR3aa: CASSLAILRAEAFF; CDR3nt: TGTGCCAGCAGCTTGGCCATCCTCAGGGCTGAAGCTTTCTTT
v_gene: TRBV7-9; abundance: NA; j_gene: TRBJ1-1; d_gene: TRBD1; CDR3aa: CASSPTGDTEAFF; CDR3nt: TGTGCCAGCAGTCCTACAGGGGACACTGAAGCTTTCTTT
v_gene: TRBV2; abundance: NA; j_gene: TRBJ2-5; d_gene: TRBD2; CDR3aa: CASRLADQETQYF; CDR3nt: TGTGCCAGCCGACTAGCGGATCAAGAGACCCAGTACTTC
v_gene: TRBV11-2; abundance: NA; j_gene: TRBJ1-2; d_gene: TRBD1; CDR3aa: CASSFTQGASAAGYTF; CDR3nt: TGTGCCAGCAGCTTCACTCAGGGGGCGTCAGCTGCCGGCTACACCTTC
v_gene: TRBV7-2; abundance: NA; j_gene: TRBJ2-1; d_gene: NA; CDR3aa: CASSPTTGDFYNEQFF; CDR3nt: TGTGCCAGCAGTCCGACTACAGGGGACTTTTACAATGAGCAGTTCTTC
v_gene: TRBV7-8; abundance: NA; j_gene: TRBJ2-5; d_gene: TRBD2; CDR3aa: CASSNALLAGGEETQYF; CDR3nt: TGTGCCAGCAGCAACGCTCTTCTAGCGGGAGGAGAAGAGACCCAGTACTTC
v_gene: TRBV5-1; abundance: NA; j_gene: TRBJ2-7; d_gene: NA; CDR3aa: CASSLDTGRNEQYF; CDR3nt: TGCGCCAGCAGCTTGGACACAGGGCGCAACGAGCAGTACTTC
v_gene: TRBV10-3; abundance: NA; j_gene: TRBJ1-1; d_gene: TRBD1; CDR3aa: CAATGGTEAFF; CDR3nt: TGTGCCGCCACAGGGGGCACTGAAGCTTTCTTT
v_gene: TRBV29-1; abundance: NA; j_gene: TRBJ1-4; d_gene: TRBD1; CDR3aa: CSARDSVNEKLFF; CDR3nt: TGCAGTGCCAGGGACAGCGTAAATGAAAAACTGTTTTTT
v_gene: TRBV29-1; abundance: few; j_gene: TRBJ2-1; d_gene: TRBD2; CDR3aa: CSVESGGARYEQFF; CDR3nt: TGCAGCGTTGAAAGCGGGGGGGCCCGGTATGAGCAGTTCTTC
v_gene: TRBV7-9; abundance: NA; j_gene: TRBJ1-2; d_gene: NA; CDR3aa: CGGSTVDGYTF; CDR3nt: TGCGGGGGGTCAACGGTGGATGGCTACACCTTC
v_gene: TRBV21-1; abundance: NA; j_gene: TRBJ2-5; d_gene: NA; CDR3aa: CASSKVSSGDIGETQYF; CDR3nt: TGTGCCAGCAGCAAAGTATCTAGCGGCGATATTGGAGAGACCCAGTACTTC
v_gene: TRBV19; abundance: NA; j_gene: TRBJ1-5; d_gene: TRBD1; CDR3aa: CASKTDRGFNQPQHF; CDR3nt: TGTGCCAGTAAAACGGACAGGGGCTTCAATCAGCCCCAGCATTTT
v_gene: TRBV7-9; abundance: large; j_gene: TRBJ2-7; d_gene: NA; CDR3aa: CASSPTGGLLEQYF; CDR3nt: TGTGCCAGCAGCCCAACCGGGGGACTGCTCGAGCAGTACTTC
v_gene: TRBV4-1; abundance: NA; j_gene: TRBJ1-1; d_gene: TRBD1; CDR3aa: CASSQNRGTEAFF; CDR3nt: TGCGCCAGCAGCCAAAACAGGGGCACTGAAGCTTTCTTT
v_gene: TRBV6-1; abundance: NA; j_gene: TRBJ2-1; d_gene: NA; CDR3aa: CASSEGRSSYNEQFF; CDR3nt: TGTGCCAGCAGTGAAGGACGGAGTTCCTACAATGAGCAGTTCTTC
v_gene: TRBV5-1; abundance: NA; j_gene: TRBJ2-2; d_gene: TRBD2; CDR3aa: CASRTGLADSNTGELFF; CDR3nt: TGCGCCAGCAGAACGGGACTAGCAGATTCGAACACCGGGGAGCTGTTTTTT
v_gene: TRBV15; abundance: NA; j_gene: TRBJ2-6; d_gene: NA; CDR3aa: CATSRGTRDTGANVLTF; CDR3nt: TGTGCCACCAGCAGGGGGACAAGGGACACCGGGGCCAACGTCCTGACTTTC
v_gene: TRBV5-4; abundance: NA; j_gene: TRBJ2-7; d_gene: NA; CDR3aa: CASSLARNEQYF; CDR3nt: TGTGCCAGCAGCTTGGCTAGAAACGAGCAGTACTTC
v_gene: TRBV6-1; abundance: NA; j_gene: TRBJ2-2; d_gene: NA; CDR3aa: CASPRDLDTGELFF; CDR3nt: TGTGCCAGCCCGCGGGACTTAGACACCGGGGAGCTGTTTTTT
v_gene: TRBV7-8; abundance: NA; j_gene: TRBJ2-2; d_gene: NA; CDR3aa: CASSLWTGTGELFF; CDR3nt: TGTGCCAGCAGCCTGTGGACTGGGACCGGGGAGCTGTTTTTT
v_gene: TRBV7-3; abundance: NA; j_gene: TRBJ2-1; d_gene: TRBD2; CDR3aa: CASSIAGGYTYNEQFF; CDR3nt: TGTGCCAGCAGCATAGCGGGAGGGTACACCTACAATGAGCAGTTCTTC
v_gene: TRBV27; abundance: NA; j_gene: TRBJ2-1; d_gene: TRBD2; CDR3aa: CASKELSGVAYNEQFF; CDR3nt: TGTGCCAGCAAAGAATTGAGCGGGGTCGCCTACAATGAGCAGTTCTTC
v_gene: TRBV7-2; abundance: NA; j_gene: TRBJ2-1; d_gene: TRBD2; CDR3aa: CASSLAGGNYNEQFF; CDR3nt: TGTGCCAGCAGCTTAGCGGGGGGGAACTACAATGAGCAGTTCTTC
v_gene: TRBV15; abundance: NA; j_gene: TRBJ1-1; d_gene: NA; CDR3aa: CATSRDRGDTEAFF; CDR3nt: TGTGCCACCAGCAGAGATCGGGGGGACACTGAAGCTTTCTTT
v_gene: TRBV11-2; abundance: NA; j_gene: TRBJ2-1; d_gene: TRBD2; CDR3aa: CASSSQLAGISYNEQFF; CDR3nt: TGTGCCAGCAGCTCTCAACTAGCGGGGATCTCCTACAATGAGCAGTTCTTC
v_gene: TRBV5-1; abundance: NA; j_gene: TRBJ1-4; d_gene: NA; CDR3aa: CASSTRANEKLFF; CDR3nt: TGCGCCAGCAGCACTCGGGCTAATGAAAAACTGTTTTTT
v_gene: TRBV30; abundance: NA; j_gene: TRBJ2-7; d_gene: TRBD1; CDR3aa: CAWSPETGAYEQYF; CDR3nt: TGTGCCTGGAGTCCTGAGACAGGGGCCTACGAGCAGTACTTC
v_gene: TRBV30; abundance: NA; j_gene: TRBJ2-7; d_gene: NA; CDR3aa: CAWGGPTYEQYF; CDR3nt: TGTGCCTGGGGGGGCCCGACCTACGAGCAGTACTTC
v_gene: TRBV9; abundance: once; j_gene: TRBJ1-2; d_gene: TRBD1; CDR3aa: CASRARTGNYGYTF; CDR3nt: TGTGCCAGCAGGGCAAGGACAGGGAACTATGGCTACACCTTC
v_gene: TRBV27; abundance: once; j_gene: TRBJ2-6; d_gene: NA; CDR3aa: CASSLGRTDIFSGANVLTF; CDR3nt: TGTGCCAGCAGTTTAGGAAGGACTGACATCTTCTCTGGGGCCAACGTCCTGACTTTC
v_gene: TRBV27; abundance: once; j_gene: TRBJ2-1; d_gene: NA; CDR3aa: CASSLLGGMGNEQFF; CDR3nt: TGTGCCAGCAGTTTACTCGGCGGTATGGGCAATGAGCAGTTCTTC
v_gene: TRBV9; abundance: NA; j_gene: TRBJ1-1; d_gene: NA; CDR3aa: CASSVTGQNTEAFF; CDR3nt: TGTGCCAGCAGCGTAACAGGGCAGAACACTGAAGCTTTCTTT